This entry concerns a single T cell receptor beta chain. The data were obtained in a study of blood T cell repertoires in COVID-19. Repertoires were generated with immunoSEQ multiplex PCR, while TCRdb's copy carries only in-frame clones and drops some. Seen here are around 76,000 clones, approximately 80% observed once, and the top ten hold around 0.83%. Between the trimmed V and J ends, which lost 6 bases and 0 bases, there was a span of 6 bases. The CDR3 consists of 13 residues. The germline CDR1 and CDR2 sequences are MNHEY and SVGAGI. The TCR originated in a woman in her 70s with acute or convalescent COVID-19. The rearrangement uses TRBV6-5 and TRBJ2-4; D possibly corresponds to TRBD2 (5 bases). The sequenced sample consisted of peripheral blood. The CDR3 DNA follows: TGTGCCAGCAGGGAGGAAGCCAAAAACATTCAGTACTTC. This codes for CASREEAKNIQYF.